The following is a TCR beta chain sequence with its context. Its antigen remains unknown. This specimen belongs to a study of cytomegalovirus exposure and HLA in healthy donors. Across the whole study: From donors who were HLA-typed, an early data release held 80 million to 95 million unique TCRs.

Notes on the study in general: For TCR beta chains, V- and J-gene trimming was later linked to a missense DCLRE1C variant.

Amplification used 60 Vbeta primers and 13 Jbeta primers. Assay: immunoSEQ multiplex PCR; the TCRdb copy retains only in-frame clones and omits some. Of around 200,000 clones in the sample, roughly 84% were seen once. This CDR3 comprises 17 residues. Germline assignment: CDR1 LNHDA and CDR2 SQIVND (reference sequence). Trimming cost V 5 bases and J 6 bases, with 22 bases left between them. V is TRBV19 and J is TRBJ1-4; D unclear. What was sequenced was PBMCs. This receptor was obtained from a girl aged 10 to 17 in good health and CMV-seronegative. In DNA, the CDR3 is TGTGCCAGTAGTTTCGGGGTGTTCCCAAACTGGGATGAAAAACTGTTTTTT. Protein product: CASSFGVFPNWDEKLFF.